This TCR beta chain was recovered during a study of control samples from healthy donors and cancer patients. TCRdb's table, derived via immunoSEQ multiplex PCR, lists solely in-frame clones and lacks some. In the table there are 100,000 to 150,000 clones, around 86% of which are singletons. Trimming took 4 bases from V and 7 from J, leaving 20 bases between them. CDR3 length: 15 amino acids. CDR1 and CDR2 (germline): MNHNY, SVGAGI (reference sequence). J is TRBJ2-7 and V is TRBV6-6; D might be TRBD1 or TRBD2, each matching 7 bases. The sequenced sample consisted of blood. The TCR comes from a man aged 40-49 years in good health. The CDR3 DNA reads TGTGCCAGCAGTTCGCGACAGGGACGGGGGGAAGAGCAGTACTTC. It codes for CASSSRQGRGEEQYF.